Below, 17 T cell receptor beta chains from the same sample are listed, as sequenced in a study of early T cells in non-severe SARS-CoV-2 infection. MiXCR, run by TCRdb on the 5' RACE reads, gives a single entry per CDR3 protein. This sample has 20,000 to 30,000 distinct CDR3 sequences, with around 6% found just once. The sequenced material came from whole blood. All receptors derive from an adult who was a healthcare worker with PCR-confirmed SARS-CoV-2 infection or an uninfected control (not recorded which).

This clonotype was recorded at least ten times. The rearrangement uses TRBV11-2 and TRBJ2-1, with no clear D. The V and J ends lost 5 bases and 9 bases respectively, with 26 bases between them. The CDR3 has 17 residues. Germline values: CDR1 SGHAT, CDR2 FQNNGV. The CDR3 DNA reads TGTGCCAGCAGCGTGCTAATAGGGTCCCAGCTACCACCTGAGCAGTTCTTC. Encoded protein: CASSVLIGSQLPPEQFF.

There are many counts of this clonotype. The chain combines TRBV18 with TRBJ2-3; D may correspond to TRBD1 or TRBD2 (5 bases each). This CDR3 has 15 amino acids. Germline V gene data show CDR1 as KGHSH and CDR2 as LQKENI. V was pared by 5 bases and J by 3 bases, with 15 bases between. The CDR3 DNA is TGTGCCAGCTCAACGGGATCGGACAATACAGATACGCAGTATTTT. This encodes CASSTGSDNTDTQYF.

Ten or more counts support this clonotype. This chain links TRBV5-6 with TRBJ2-7; tentative D call: TRBD1 (5 bases). Germline CDR1 reads SGHDT; CDR2 reads YYEEEE. Trimming removed 3 bases from V and 7 bases from J, with 20 bases in between. The CDR3 covers 15 residues. The CDR3 sequence is CASSWGRSFRREQYF. The CDR3 bases are TGTGCCAGCAGCTGGGGCCGGTCATTCCGACGGGAGCAGTACTTC.

This clonotype was seen repeatedly, ten times or more. V is TRBV7-3 and J is TRBJ2-7; D assignment may be TRBD1 or TRBD2 (5 bases each). Trimming stripped 3 bases from V and 5 bases from J, with 17 bases between. The CDR3 totals 15 residues. Germline values: CDR1 SGHTA, CDR2 FQGTGA. CDR3 sequence reads: CASSLRAGQTHEQYF. CDR3 nucleotides: TGTGCCAGCAGCTTGAGGGCAGGGCAGACCCACGAGCAGTACTTC.

This clonotype has at least ten counts. The chain uses TRBV12-3 or TRBV12-4 and TRBJ1-5; D ambiguous. Trimming took 3 bases from V and 6 from J, leaving 12 bases between them. CDR3 size: 14 residues. CDR3 region: CASSFTGLGQPQHF. CDR3 sequence (DNA): TGTGCCAGCAGTTTCACGGGGTTGGGTCAGCCCCAGCATTTT.

This clonotype was found a few times. The V call is TRBV29-1, the J call TRBJ1-1, with D perhaps TRBD1 (5 bases). V lost 3 bases and J lost 6, with 14 bases in between. Germline loops: CDR1 SQVTM, CDR2 ANQGSEA. This CDR3 comprises 13 residues. CDR3 protein: CSVDSGTSAEAFF. The CDR3 nucleotides are TGCAGCGTTGATTCAGGGACTAGCGCTGAAGCTTTCTTT.

The CDR3 spells CASCVGGIDNEQFF. The CDR3 DNA follows: TGCGCCAGCTGCGTCGGGGGGATTGACAATGAGCAGTTCTTC. The chain has TRBV10-2 and TRBJ2-1, with 7 positions matching TRBD2. Germline CDR1 is WSHSY and CDR2 is SAAADI. The CDR3 is made up of 14 amino acids. V shed 8 bases and J 5 bases; nucleotides not matched to a gene: 9.

This clonotype has a handful of counts. The chain combines TRBV7-9 with TRBJ2-3; tentatively, D is TRBD1 or TRBD2 (5 bases each). Trimming removed 6 bases at V and 4 bases at J, with 17 bases between. CDR3 length equals 15 residues. CDR1 is SEHNR, CDR2 FQNEAQ, per germline (reference sequence). CDR3: CASSRSTQGPDTQYF. CDR3 bases: TGTGCCAGCAGTCGATCAACGCAGGGACCAGATACGCAGTATTTT.

This clonotype is judged medium-sized (0.01 to 0.1%). The V and J genes are TRBV11-2 and TRBJ2-1; 9 nucleotides match TRBD2. V lost 5 bases and J lost 9; bases outside the gene matches: 8. The germline V gene has CDR1 SGHAT and CDR2 FQNNGV. The CDR3 has 14 residues. CDR3 loop: CASSVRTSAGEQFF. DNA for the CDR3: TGTGCCAGCAGCGTAAGGACTAGCGCGGGTGAGCAGTTCTTC.

This clonotype has ten or more counts. The gene calls are TRBV5-1 and TRBJ2-7; D uncertain. Germline V gene lookup returns CDR1 SGHRS and CDR2 YFSETQ. The CDR3 contains 16 residues. V shed 0 bases and J shed 3 bases, with 16 bases lying between them. The CDR3 nucleotides are TGCGCCAGCAGCTTGGTAGGGCCAGGAACGGGCTACGAGCAGTACTTC. This translates into CASSLVGPGTGYEQYF.

Regarding this clonotype: A much bigger clone sits one base away, suggesting this may be a read error. The rearrangement links TRBV29-1 to TRBJ2-7; TRBD2 is a possible D gene (5 bases). This CDR3 contains 12 residues. Looked up from germline, CDR1 is SQVTM and CDR2 is ANQGSEA. The CDR3 DNA is TGCAGCGTTAAAGATGGAGGATACGAGCAGTACTTC. Translated: CSVKDGGYEQYF.

This clonotype was counted many times. The chain has TRBV7-2 and TRBJ2-1; 10 positions match TRBD2. V dropped 5 bases and J dropped 4; count of bases not matched to a gene: 5. The CDR3 sequence is 15 residues long. Germline loops: CDR1 SGHTA, CDR2 FQGNSA. The CDR3: CASSHRLAGYNEQFF. DNA of the CDR3: TGTGCCAGCAGCCATCGACTAGCGGGTTACAATGAGCAGTTCTTC.

There are a few counts of this clonotype. The chain combines TRBV11-2 with TRBJ2-2, with D perhaps being TRBD1 or TRBD2 (5 bases each). Germline CDR1 reads SGHAT; CDR2 reads FQNNGV. There are 15 residues in the CDR3. V lost 7 bases and J lost 9, with 21 bases in between. Here the CDR3 DNA reads TGTGCCAGCACCCCTGACACGGGGCCAGGGCGGGAGCTGTTTTTT. Amino acid sequence: CASTPDTGPGRELFF. Full variable domain (rest looked up from reference TRBV11-2 and TRBJ2-2): EAGVAQSPRYKIIEKRQSVAFWCNPISGHATLYWYQQILGQGPKLLIQFQNNGVVDDSQLPKDRFSAERLKGVDSTLKIQPAKLEDSAVYLCASTPDTGPGRELFFGEGSRLTVL.

This clonotype was found many times. The gene calls are TRBV27 and TRBJ2-7; 10 positions agree with TRBD1. CDR3 length: 15 amino acids. After removal of 6 bases from V and 2 bases from J, the junction contained 7 bases not matched to a gene. Germline V CDR1 and CDR2: MNHEY, SMNVEV (reference sequence). The CDR3: CASSRGQGITYEQYF. CDR3 bases: TGTGCCAGCAGCAGGGGACAGGGGATAACCTACGAGCAGTACTTC.

This clonotype has at least ten counts. The chain recombines TRBV10-1 with TRBJ2-1; perhaps TRBD2 as D (5 bases). This CDR3 spans 13 amino acids. Trimming took 4 bases from V and 4 from J, leaving 8 bases between them. Germline lookup yields CDR1 WNHNN and CDR2 SYGVQD (reference sequence). This CDR3 reads CASSAEAYNEQFF. In DNA, the CDR3 is TGCGCCAGCAGTGCGGAGGCTTACAATGAGCAGTTCTTC.

This clonotype was counted at least ten times. The J gene is TRBJ2-7, the V gene TRBV18, with 7 bases identical to TRBD1. This CDR3 region has 16 residues. Germline V lookup: CDR1 KGHSH, CDR2 LQKENI. V lost 6 bases to trimming and J lost 0 bases; unmatched junction nucleotides: 11. The CDR3, as DNA: TGTGCCAGCTCGACATTACCGGGACAGAGCTCCTACGAGCAGTACTTC. Translating gives CASSTLPGQSSYEQYF.

Only a few counts were recorded for this clonotype. The rearrangement links TRBV11-2 to TRBJ1-2, with a weak D call TRBD1 (5 bases). Trimming took off 4 bases at V and 8 bases at J, with 11 bases between the two ends. This CDR3 has 12 residues. In germline, CDR1 is SGHAT, CDR2 FQNNGV. CDR3 region: CASSWGKTGYTF. The CDR3 coding sequence is TGTGCCAGCAGCTGGGGGAAAACAGGCTACACCTTC.